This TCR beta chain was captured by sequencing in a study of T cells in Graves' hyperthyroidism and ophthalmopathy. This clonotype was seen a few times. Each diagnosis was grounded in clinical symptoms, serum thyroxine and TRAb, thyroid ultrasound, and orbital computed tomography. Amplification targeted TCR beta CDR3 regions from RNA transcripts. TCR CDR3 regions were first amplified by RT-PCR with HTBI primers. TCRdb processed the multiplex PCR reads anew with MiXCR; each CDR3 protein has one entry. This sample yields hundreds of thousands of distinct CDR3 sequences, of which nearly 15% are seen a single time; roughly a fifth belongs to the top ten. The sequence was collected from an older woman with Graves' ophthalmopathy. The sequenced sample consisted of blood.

The CDR3 nucleotides read TGTGCCAGCAGATTCGACAGGGGATATCAGCCCCAGCATTTT. Encoded protein: CASRFDRGYQPQHF. The chain uses TRBV28 and TRBJ1-5, with 8 nucleotides matching TRBD1. V was pared by 6 bases and J by 5 bases, with 6 bases of the junction left unmatched. From germline, CDR1 is MDHEN and CDR2 SYDVKM. The CDR3 runs 14 residues.